Listed below are T cell receptor beta chains from one sample, sequenced in a study of T cell repertoires in cytomegalovirus infection. TCRdb itself ran the reads through MiXCR, one entry per CDR3 protein. The sample has a few hundred thousand distinct CDR3 sequences, 40% seen once. What these receptors recognize is not known. This specimen consisted of cultured PBMCs, obtained from culture after CMV antigen stimulation. These receptor sequences come from a human donor in good health (CMV status not recorded). Some clones in this sample may be carry-over from other donors' samples. CDR3s include the opening cysteine and the closing phenylalanine or tryptophan. The D gene is left open where the match is weak. Not every row has a clone size; where given, it reads once, few, many or a size class.

CASSPLAGVAEQYF,TGCGCCAGCAGTCCTTTAGCGGGAGTGGCCGAGCAGTACTTC,TRBD2,TRBJ2-7,.,TRBV5-1
CSASGTANTGELFF,TGCAGTGCTAGTGGGACAGCTAACACCGGGGAGCTGTTTTTT,TRBD1,TRBJ2-2,.,TRBV20-1
CASSLRAGQGASEQYF,TGTGCCAGCAGCTTACGAGCCGGACAGGGGGCATCCGAGCAGTACTTC,TRBD1,TRBJ2-7,few,TRBV7-2
CASSSLFGGKTMGEQYF,TGTGCCAGCAGTTCTCTTTTCGGTGGCAAGACTATGGGCGAGCAGTACTTC,.,TRBJ2-7,.,TRBV12-3/TRBV12-4
CASSDWTGLGSPLHF,TGTGCCAGCAGTGACTGGACAGGGCTGGGTTCACCCCTCCACTTT,TRBD1,TRBJ1-6,few,TRBV6-1
CASTEESYQETQYF,TGTGCCAGCACCGAGGAGTCGTACCAAGAGACCCAGTACTTC,.,TRBJ2-5,few,TRBV6-2/TRBV6-3
CSARAYRGETNEKLFF,TGCAGTGCTAGGGCGTACAGGGGTGAAACTAATGAAAAACTGTTTTTT,TRBD1,TRBJ1-4,.,TRBV20-1
CASSFQGSGQETQYF,TGTGCCAGCAGTTTCCAGGGAAGCGGACAAGAGACCCAGTACTTC,.,TRBJ2-5,.,TRBV12-3/TRBV12-4
CSATGQVETQYF,TGCAGCGCCACGGGACAGGTGGAGACCCAGTACTTC,TRBD1,TRBJ2-5,.,TRBV29-1
CASRQQGLGELFF,TGTGCCAGCAGACAACAGGGGTTGGGGGAGCTGTTTTTT,TRBD1,TRBJ2-2,.,TRBV6-2/TRBV6-3
CASSTGYNEQFF,TGTGCCAGCAGTACGGGATACAATGAGCAGTTCTTC,.,TRBJ2-1,.,TRBV27
CASSQPYRDTEAFF,TGCGCCAGCAGCCAACCTTACAGGGATACTGAAGCTTTCTTT,.,TRBJ1-1,.,TRBV4-1
CASRMGLAGENTGELFF,TGTGCCAGCAGGATGGGACTAGCGGGGGAGAACACCGGGGAGCTGTTTTTT,TRBD2,TRBJ2-2,few,TRBV7-8
CSASWGGNQETQYF,TGCAGTGCTAGTTGGGGCGGGAACCAAGAGACCCAGTACTTC,.,TRBJ2-5,many,TRBV20-1
CASSDSGDGSYNEQFF,TGTGCCAGCAGTGATTCCGGGGATGGCTCCTACAATGAGCAGTTCTTC,.,TRBJ2-1,.,TRBV2
CASSLYSGGPYEQYF,TGTGCCAGCAGCTTATATTCAGGGGGCCCGTACGAGCAGTACTTC,TRBD1,TRBJ2-7,.,TRBV11-2
CASSLGMDQPQHF,TGTGCCAGCAGCTTAGGTATGGATCAGCCCCAGCATTTT,.,TRBJ1-5,.,TRBV7-2